This record looks at one TCR beta chain sequence and its context. Only in-frame clones appear in the TCRdb table, and some are missing; sequencing was by immunoSEQ multiplex PCR. The table records some 44,000 clones, around 89% of them present only once. These data belong to a study of OX40 agonist ivuxolimab in advanced cancers. Trimming left V 5 bases short and J 2 bases short, with 16 bases between. CDR1 is LNHDA and CDR2 is SQIVND in the germline V gene (reference sequence). The CDR3 has 15 residues. This clonotype originated in an adult with an advanced solid tumor such as melanoma, head and neck, liver or kidney cancer. The chain employs TRBV19 and TRBJ2-7; possibly TRBD1 or TRBD2 for D (5 bases each). Sequencing used CD4+ or CD8+ T cells sorted from blood, obtained in a trial of the OX40 agonist ivuxolimab. Here the CDR3 reads CASSRSGTPAYEQYF. The CDR3 DNA sequence: TGTGCCAGTAGTCGGTCCGGGACGCCCGCCTACGAGCAGTACTTC. Full variable domain (remainder filled in from reference TRBV19 and TRBJ2-7): DGGITQSPKYLFRKEGQNVTLSCEQNLNHDAMYWYRQDPGQGLRLIYYSQIVNDFQKGDIAEGYSVSREKKESFPLTVTSAQKNPTAFYLCASSRSGTPAYEQYFGPGTRLTVT.